The 12 T cell receptor beta chains in this list originate from one sample, sequenced in a study of blood T cell repertoires in COVID-19. TCRdb's table, derived via immunoSEQ multiplex PCR, lists solely in-frame clones and lacks some. The sample contains about 150,000 clones, around 76% of which appear only once. What was sequenced was peripheral blood. These receptor sequences come from a man in his sixties with acute or convalescent COVID-19.

This clone appeared a few times. This chain links TRBV6-5 with TRBJ2-7; tentative D call: TRBD2 (5 bases). In germline, CDR1 is MNHEY, CDR2 SVGAGI. The CDR3 extends over 12 amino acids. The V end was cut by 7 bases, the J end by 4 bases, with 11 bases between. The CDR3 sequence is CASTGRAYEQYF. CDR3 in DNA: TGTGCCAGCACGGGAAGGGCATACGAGCAGTACTTC.

The gene calls are TRBV7-9 and TRBJ2-3; 10 bases fit TRBD2. The CDR3 length is 16 residues. Unmatched junction bases numbered 9, after V lost 4 bases and J lost 5 bases. Germline V lookup: CDR1 SEHNR, CDR2 FQNEAQ (reference sequence). CDR3 sequence (DNA): TGTGCCAGCAGCTCGCCCCTAGCGGGAGTGGTAGATACGCAGTATTTT. Amino acids: CASSSPLAGVVDTQYF.

The gene calls are TRBV7-9 and TRBJ2-5; 10 positions match TRBD1. Germline V gives CDR1 SEHNR, CDR2 FQNEAQ (reference sequence). The V segment lost 5 bases and the J segment 5 bases; nucleotides outside the gene matches: 8. The CDR3 is made up of 15 amino acids. The CDR3 DNA reads as TGTGCCAGCAGCGCCCAGGGGACAGGGGATGAGACCCAGTACTTC. Its translation is CASSAQGTGDETQYF.

CDR3 coding DNA: TGTGCCAGCACCGACGGGGGGGCGGGTTATGGCTACACCTTC. Its translation: CASTDGGAGYGYTF. This sequence joins TRBV28 and TRBJ1-2; possibly TRBD1 for D (6 bases). The CDR3 totals 14 residues. V lost 7 bases and J lost 5, with 17 bases in between. From germline, CDR1 is MDHEN and CDR2 SYDVKM.

The rearrangement links TRBV7-9 to TRBJ2-1, with 7 bases that match TRBD2. CDR3 length: 16 residues. V was clipped by 1 base and J by 3 bases; unmatched bases: 6. Germline loops: CDR1 SEHNR, CDR2 FQNEAQ (reference sequence). The chain's CDR3 is CASSLEGGRVYNEQFF. CDR3 nucleotide sequence: TGTGCCAGCAGCTTAGAGGGAGGGAGGGTCTACAATGAGCAGTTCTTC.

The CDR3 sequence is CASRTAVNRGDQPQHF. As DNA, the CDR3 is TGTGCCAGCAGGACGGCGGTCAACAGGGGCGATCAGCCCCAGCATTTT. This chain connects TRBV28 to TRBJ1-5; 7 bases are a match to TRBD1. The CDR3 covers 16 residues. Germline-derived CDR1 and CDR2 are MDHEN and SYDVKM. The V segment lost 6 bases and the J segment 5 bases; nucleotides outside the gene matches: 13.

This clone occurred a few times. The chain has TRBV9 and TRBJ2-1, with 7 bases fitting TRBD2. The CDR3 has 14 residues. V lost 4 bases to trimming and J lost 3 bases; unmatched junction nucleotides: 4. Germline CDR1 SGDLS, CDR2 YYNGEE. For the CDR3, the DNA is TGTGCCAGCAGCTCTAGCGGTTACTACAATGAGCAGTTCTTC. It codes for CASSSSGYYNEQFF. Combining the CDR3 with reference TRBV9 and TRBJ2-1 gives the whole variable domain DSGVTQTPKHLITATGQRVTLRCSPRSGDLSVYWYQQSLDQGLQFLIQYYNGEERAKGNILERFSAQQFPDLHSELNLSSLELGDSALYFCASSSSGYYNEQFFGPGTRLTVL.

This clone was counted only a few times. CDR3 DNA: TGTGCCAGCAGTTTAGGGGGGTGGACTACCGGGGAGCTGTTTTTT. Translated, it gives CASSLGGWTTGELFF. This chain connects TRBV27 to TRBJ2-2, with a possible D match to TRBD2 (6 bases). The V end was cut by 2 bases, the J end by 5 bases, with 12 bases between. The CDR3 extends over 15 amino acids. The germline V gene has CDR1 MNHEY and CDR2 SMNVEV (reference sequence).

This chain links TRBV18 with TRBJ2-7; 10 bases are shared with TRBD1. CDR1 is KGHSH, CDR2 LQKENI, per germline. The V and J ends lost 4 bases and 0 bases, in that order; junction bases with no gene match: 0. The CDR3 runs to 14 residues. The CDR3 sequence: CASSRTGGSYEQYF. CDR3 sequence (DNA): TGTGCCAGCTCACGGACAGGGGGCTCCTACGAGCAGTACTTC.

The chain recombines TRBV3-1 (or the pseudogene TRBV3-2) with TRBJ2-5, with 11 positions matching TRBD2. Germline V lookup: CDR1 LGHDT, CDR2 YNNKEL (reference sequence). This CDR3 spans 17 amino acids. The V gene end was trimmed by 3 bases and the J gene end by 1 base; junction bases not matched to a gene: 7. CDR3 nucleotides: TGTGCCAGCAGCCAGGGTAGCGGGAGGGCCGGCCAAGAGACCCAGTACTTC. Encoded protein: CASSQGSGRAGQETQYF.

This clone was seen a few times. The rearrangement joins TRBV3-1 (or the pseudogene TRBV3-2) to TRBJ1-2, with D uncertain. V lost 3 bases, J lost 4 bases, and 12 bases lay in between. Germline CDR1 is LGHDT and CDR2 is YNNKEL (reference sequence). CDR3 length: 14 amino acids. CDR3 coding DNA: TGTGCCAGCAGCCAGGGAGGACTAAGCTATGGCTACACCTTC. This encodes CASSQGGLSYGYTF.

The rearrangement uses TRBV29-1 and TRBJ1-5, with 11 bases aligning to TRBD1. The CDR3 covers 13 residues. Germline V CDR1 and CDR2: SQVTM, ANQGSEA. V shed 5 bases, J shed 6 bases, and the junction held 3 bases outside the gene matches. DNA of the CDR3: TGCAGCGTTTGGACAGGGGGCAGTCAGCCCCAGCATTTT. As protein: CSVWTGGSQPQHF.